The T cell receptor beta chain under discussion was sequenced for a study of T cell clones after liver transplantation. Study-level information: As an antigen-independent comparator, third-party-reactive TCRbeta sequences came from pre-transplant mixed lymphocyte reactions. Without induction therapy, subjects received standard immunosuppression until 12-24 months post-transplant. Samples came pre-transplant, pre-randomization before withdrawal, and post-randomization after withdrawal ended.

Profiled with immunoSEQ multiplex PCR; TCRdb holds only in-frame clones, not every one. The sample records 18,000 or so clones, more than 80% being singletons. Thawed unstimulated PBMCs were FACS-sorted by CD3, CD4 and CD8 into two populations. Sample: CD8+ T cells from blood, taken 45 to 47 months after liver transplant. This receptor was taken from a human patient who received a liver transplant. The graft donor may account for some of the T cells.

The CDR3 reads CASSQGTGYTEAFF. For the CDR3, the DNA is TGTGCCAGTAGTCAGGGGACAGGGTATACTGAAGCTTTCTTT. V and J are TRBV19 and TRBJ1-1, with 9 bases lining up with TRBD1. CDR3 size: 14 residues. Germline CDR1 is LNHDA and CDR2 is SQIVND (reference sequence). V lost 5 bases to trimming and J lost 5 bases; unmatched junction nucleotides: 6.